These 17 T cell receptor beta chains came from one sample sequenced in a study of PD-1 and CTLA-4 blockade in melanoma. Here immunoSEQ multiplex PCR was the method, and the copy in TCRdb shows in-frame clones only, minus some. The repertoire holds around 21,000 clones, with 88% as singletons. The specimen was CD8+ T cells from peripheral blood, collected before anti-PD-1 treatment. The receptors shown here come from a human donor with melanoma.

The chain employs TRBV5-4 and TRBJ2-3, with 10 nucleotides matching TRBD2. The V gene end was trimmed by 4 bases and the J gene end by 6 bases; junction bases not matched to a gene: 5. The CDR3 is 14 residues long. From germline, CDR1 is SGHNT and CDR2 YYREEE (reference sequence). CDR3 residues: CASSRSGGADTQYF. The CDR3 DNA reads TGTGCCAGCAGCAGAAGCGGGGGGGCGGATACGCAGTATTTT.

This clone came up once. V and J are TRBV2 and TRBJ2-7; 7 nucleotides align to TRBD1. Germline V CDR1 and CDR2: SNHLY, FYNNEI. The CDR3 has 11 residues. V was clipped by 6 bases and J by 6 bases; unmatched bases: 2. DNA of the CDR3: TGTGCCAGCAGACAGGGGCCCGAGCAGTACTTC. The encoded protein is CASRQGPEQYF. Drawing the rest from reference TRBV2 and TRBJ2-7, the complete variable domain is EPEVTQTPSHQVTQMGQEVILRCVPISNHLYFYWYRQILGQKVEFLVSFYNNEISEKSEIFDDQFSVERPDGSNFTLKIRSTKLEDSAMYFCASRQGPEQYFGPGTRLTVT.

The rearrangement joins TRBV5-1 to TRBJ2-5; D is ambiguous. The CDR3 runs 10 residues. V was clipped by 2 bases and J by 4 bases, with 0 bases between them. Germline lookup yields CDR1 SGHRS and CDR2 YFSETQ. The CDR3 loop reads CASSLETQYF. Written as DNA, the CDR3 is TGCGCCAGCAGCTTAGAGACCCAGTACTTC. Full variable domain (missing parts from reference TRBV5-1 and TRBJ2-5): KAGVTQTPRYLIKTRGQQVTLSCSPISGHRSVSWYQQTPGQGLQFLFEYFSETQRNKGNFPGRFSGRQFSNSRSEMNVSTLELGDSALYLCASSLETQYFGPGTRLLVL.

The chain employs TRBV19 and TRBJ1-1, with D possibly matching TRBD1 (6 bases). Trimming removed 6 bases at V and 5 bases at J, with 13 bases between. CDR1 and CDR2 from the germline V gene are LNHDA and SQIVND (reference sequence). The CDR3 runs to 13 residues. CDR3 sequence (DNA): TGTGCCAGTAGCCAAAACAGGGAGACTGAAGCTTTCTTT. This codes for CASSQNRETEAFF.

V and J are TRBV27 and TRBJ2-3; no clear D gene. V shed 8 bases and J shed 0 bases, with 6 bases lying between them. Germline V CDR1 and CDR2: MNHEY, SMNVEV (reference sequence). The CDR3 is 12 amino acids. CDR3: CASGRSTDTQYF. CDR3 sequence (DNA): TGTGCCAGCGGACGGAGCACAGATACGCAGTATTTT.

Concerning this clone: A junction end diverges from the germline sequence, so it may reflect a read error. V and J are TRBV6-1 and TRBJ2-7; no clear D gene. From germline, CDR1 is MNHNS and CDR2 SASEGT. The CDR3 runs to 12 residues. The CDR3 sequence is CASSEKGRNYDF. CDR3 coding DNA: TGTGCCAGCAGTGAAAAGGGCAGAAATTACGACTTC.

The sample holds one count of this clone. The chain uses TRBV28 and TRBJ2-2, with TRBD2 identical over 13 bases. The V gene's germline CDR1 is MDHEN and CDR2 SYDVKM. The CDR3 extends over 14 amino acids. The V and J ends lost 6 bases and 12 bases, in that order; junction bases with no gene match: 7. The CDR3 loop reads CASSPSTSGGKLFF. CDR3 in DNA: TGTGCCAGCAGCCCGTCGACTAGCGGGGGGAAGCTGTTTTTT.

This chain joins TRBV27 and TRBJ2-2, with D tentatively TRBD1 or TRBD2 (6 bases each). V was pared by 8 bases and J by 2 bases, with 15 bases between. The germline CDR1 and CDR2 sequences are MNHEY and SMNVEV (reference sequence). The CDR3 is 15 residues long. CDR3 loop: CASWGAGINTGELFF. The CDR3 bases are TGTGCCAGCTGGGGGGCAGGGATAAACACCGGGGAGCTGTTTTTT.

The chain employs TRBV11-3 and TRBJ1-2, with 9 bases identical to TRBD1. This CDR3 comprises 16 residues. The germline CDR1 and CDR2 sequences are SGHNT and YENEEA. J gave up 4 bases and V 3 bases, and 9 bases lay outside the gene matches. CDR3 region: CASSLRTGERGYGYTF. The CDR3 DNA follows: TGTGCCAGCAGCTTGAGGACAGGGGAGAGGGGCTATGGCTACACCTTC.

V is TRBV28 and J is TRBJ1-1, with TRBD1 matching over 7 bases. Germline assignment: CDR1 MDHEN and CDR2 SYDVKM. V was pared by 6 bases and J by 3 bases, with 10 bases of the junction left unmatched. This CDR3 is built from 15 residues. CDR3 DNA sequence: TGTGCCAGCAGCGCACCAGGGGGTACGGACACTGAAGCTTTCTTT. Protein: CASSAPGGTDTEAFF.

This chain uses TRBV11-2 with TRBJ2-5; D may be TRBD2 (6 bases). Germline CDR1 is SGHAT and CDR2 is FQNNGV. Trimming took off 1 base at V and 3 bases at J, with 12 bases between the two ends. This CDR3 spans 15 amino acids. CDR3 sequence (DNA): TGTGCCAGCAGCTTAGGGACCCCGGGAGAAGAGACCCAGTACTTC. Amino acid sequence: CASSLGTPGEETQYF.

The J gene is TRBJ1-2, the V gene TRBV5-4; D is uncertain. V was trimmed by 1 base and J by 4 bases, leaving 8 bases between them. The CDR3 consists of 13 residues. Germline V CDR1 and CDR2: SGHNT, YYREEE (reference sequence). CDR3 DNA sequence: TGTGCCAGCAGCTTGCGGTCCGGCTATGGCTACACCTTC. Translation: CASSLRSGYGYTF.

The rearrangement uses TRBV5-1 and TRBJ2-2, with D hard to call. The germline gives CDR1 SGHRS, CDR2 YFSETQ. V shed 0 bases and J shed 6 bases, with 3 bases lying between them. This CDR3 has 12 residues. CDR3 sequence reads: CASSLGAGELFF. The DNA for the CDR3 is TGCGCCAGCAGCTTGGGGGCCGGGGAGCTGTTTTTT.

The genes are TRBV7-9 and TRBJ1-2, with a possible D match to TRBD1 (6 bases). The V gene lost 5 bases and the J gene lost 4 bases, with 14 bases spanning the gap. The CDR3 loop spans 14 amino acids. Germline assignment: CDR1 SEHNR and CDR2 FQNEAQ (reference sequence). The CDR3 DNA is TGTGCCAGCAGCCAGGGGCTTCACCCCTATGGCTACACCTTC. Translation: CASSQGLHPYGYTF.

This chain joins TRBV4-2 and TRBJ2-1; D gene unclear. CDR3 size: 17 residues. The germline V gene encodes CDR1 LGHNA and CDR2 YNFKEQ. Trimming took 0 bases from V and 0 from J, leaving 12 bases between them. The CDR3 protein is CASSQEDPAFSYNEQFF. In nucleotides, the CDR3 is TGTGCCAGCAGCCAAGAGGACCCAGCTTTCTCCTACAATGAGCAGTTCTTC.

This sequence joins TRBV6-1 and TRBJ2-1; no definite D call. CDR1 and CDR2 from the germline V gene are MNHNS and SASEGT. The V end lost 1 base, the J end lost 4 bases, and 11 bases lay between the germline ends. The CDR3 sequence is 15 residues long. Here the CDR3 DNA reads TGTGCCAGCAGTGAAGTTTTCGAGGTTTACAATGAGCAGTTCTTC. Translating it yields CASSEVFEVYNEQFF.

The V gene is TRBV27, the J gene TRBJ1-6; D gene uncertain. The V and J ends lost 8 bases and 3 bases respectively, with 17 bases between them. Germline CDR1 is MNHEY and CDR2 is SMNVEV (reference sequence). The CDR3 consists of 16 residues. In DNA, the CDR3 is TGTGCCAGCTGCTTGACACCCCGTTACTATAATTCACCCCTCCACTTT. Translation gives CASCLTPRYYNSPLHF.